These T cell receptor beta chains were read from a single sample in a study of blood T cell repertoires in COVID-19. Sequencing was performed with immunoSEQ multiplex PCR; in TCRdb, only in-frame clones are kept and a portion is missing. The table lists over 85,000 clones, 88% of them singletons. Sequencing input: peripheral blood. These receptors all come from a woman older than 75 with active COVID-19. Both conserved end residues are trimmed from each CDR3. The order of the fields is J gene, CDR3 length, V gene, CDR3 protein.

>TRBJ2-3|11|TRBV7-2
ASSIGRGDTQY
>TRBJ2-1|11|TRBV7-3
ASSLTADNEQF
>TRBJ2-3|12|TRBV6-2/TRBV6-3
ASSDRAPTDTQY
>TRBJ1-6|15|TRBV30
AWSVQRERSYNSPLH
>TRBJ2-3|13|TRBV7-2
ASSLGPAGADTQY
>TRBJ2-7|12|TRBV28
ASNQPGLSYEQY
>TRBJ2-7|13|TRBV27
ASSLSDTIGNEQY
>TRBJ2-1|12|TRBV7-2
ASSLLNQAGEQF
>TRBJ2-7|10|TRBV24-1
ATSLPGSEQY
>TRBJ2-1|14|TRBV29-1
SVEIPGTGSYNEQF
>TRBJ1-3|12|TRBV11-2
ASSRGLVGNTIY
>TRBJ2-1|17|TRBV18
ASSPIGTGVRRSYNEQF
>TRBJ1-1|11|TRBV10-2
ASSRQGETEAF
>TRBJ2-3|21|TRBV28
ASSQWRPPGAGGKPSTTDTQY
>TRBJ2-2|10|TRBV7-6
ASSLNTGELF
>TRBJ1-5|12|TRBV6-2/TRBV6-3
ASSYFNSVQPQH
>TRBJ1-2|12|TRBV30
AWLEGQGSYGYT
>TRBJ2-5|16|TRBV7-9
ASSWDRAGGWYQETQY
>TRBJ2-5|13|TRBV4-1
ASSHLTGLQETQY
>TRBJ2-2|14|TRBV7-2
ASSPMGQGNTGELF
>TRBJ2-3|14|TRBV7-2
ASSLQLIGGTDTQY
>TRBJ1-5|15|TRBV4-1
ASSQDSLGAHHQPQH
>TRBJ1-6|11|TRBV6-2/TRBV6-3
ASSATGPLPLH
>TRBJ2-2|9|TRBV24-1
ATQGPGELF
>TRBJ2-2|13|TRBV19
ASTHPLAGAGELF
>TRBJ2-7|12|TRBV6-5
ASSRAGQTYEQY
>TRBJ1-4|11|TRBV6-2/TRBV6-3
ASSPQTNEKLF
>TRBJ2-5|12|TRBV7-2
ASRQTGAQETQY
>TRBJ1-1|12|TRBV7-3
ASSLGRANTEAF
>TRBJ1-4|15|TRBV11-2
ASSLGGQGALNEKLF
>TRBJ2-3|17|TRBV11-2
ASSLWGGGQGSSTDTQY
>TRBJ2-3|10|TRBV18
ASSVKADTQY
>TRBJ1-1|11|TRBV19
ASSIDLSRVAF
>TRBJ1-5|10|TRBV28
ASSLDRQPQH
>TRBJ1-2|14|TRBV21-1
ASSPPSRGPNYGYT
>TRBJ1-1|11|TRBV6-5
ASSYYRGTEAF
>TRBJ2-2|14|TRBV30
AWSVFGTGHTGELF
>TRBJ2-1|12|TRBV6-6
ASSYREEYNEQF
>TRBJ2-5|13|TRBV6-5
ASRKTVERGETQY
>TRBJ2-1|12|TRBV18
ASSHGTDTNEQF
>TRBJ1-1|14|TRBV10-3
AIRGGTGKTDTEAF
>TRBJ2-7|12|TRBV10-3
AISRGGDSYEQY